The 23 T cell receptor beta chains below all came from one sample that was sequenced in a study of blood T cell repertoires in COVID-19. Repertoires were generated with immunoSEQ multiplex PCR, while TCRdb's copy carries only in-frame clones and drops some. The data show approximately 44,000 clones, with 70% to 90% seen just once and 4.3% held by the top ten. Sequencing input: peripheral blood. Receptors were obtained from a man aged 55-75 years with acute or convalescent COVID-19.

This clone is classed as medium-sized. V gene TRBV9 combines with J gene TRBJ2-1; a possible D gene is TRBD1 (6 bases). Germline CDR1 is SGDLS and CDR2 is YYNGEE. V was clipped by 3 bases and J by 7 bases, with 11 bases between them. The CDR3 contains 13 residues. CDR3 in amino acids: CASSEQGRNEQFF. The CDR3 DNA sequence: TGTGCCAGCAGCGAACAGGGAAGGAATGAGCAGTTCTTC.

This chain connects TRBV7-2 to TRBJ1-6; tentatively, D is TRBD1 (6 bases). This CDR3 comprises 16 residues. Trimming removed 1 base from V and 6 bases from J, with 13 bases in between. Germline V gene sequence: CDR1 SGHTA, CDR2 FQGNSA. The CDR3 nucleotides are TGTGCCAGCAGCTTAGGACAGGCTTCGAGTAATTCACCCCTCCACTTT. Translated: CASSLGQASSNSPLHF.

The CDR3 region is CASSLTPGLRTEAFF. In DNA, the CDR3 is TGTGCCAGCAGCTTAACTCCGGGGTTGCGCACTGAAGCTTTCTTT. This chain links TRBV7-3 with TRBJ1-1; D is undetermined. Germline assignment: CDR1 SGHTA and CDR2 FQGTGA. Trimming took 0 bases from V and 4 from J, leaving 12 bases between them. The CDR3 covers 15 residues.

The V call is TRBV5-1, the J call TRBJ1-1, with D hard to call. V was trimmed by 0 bases and J by 10 bases, leaving 13 bases between them. Germline V gives CDR1 SGHRS, CDR2 YFSETQ. The CDR3 is made up of 13 amino acids. CDR3 protein: CASSLGFLRGAFF. The CDR3 DNA reads TGCGCCAGCAGCTTGGGCTTTCTCCGGGGAGCTTTCTTT.

The chain joins TRBV19 to TRBJ1-2, with 10 bases identical to TRBD1. Looked up from germline, CDR1 is LNHDA and CDR2 is SQIVND (reference sequence). The CDR3 loop spans 18 amino acids. V lost 5 bases and J lost 6; bases outside the gene matches: 18. In DNA form, the CDR3 reads TGTGCCAGTAGTTCTTCCGGGACAGGGGCCCATATGGATCATGGCTACACCTTC. Translated: CASSSSGTGAHMDHGYTF.

This clone was counted only a few times. V and J are TRBV19 and TRBJ2-5, with D perhaps TRBD1 (6 bases). V was trimmed by 6 bases and J by 5 bases, leaving 19 bases between them. This CDR3 is 15 amino acids long. Germline CDR1 and CDR2: LNHDA and SQIVND (reference sequence). DNA for the CDR3: TGTGCCAGTAGAACCACAGGGTTTGGGTTGGAGACCCAGTACTTC. Protein sequence: CASRTTGFGLETQYF. The whole variable domain, remainder taken from reference TRBV19 and TRBJ2-5, is DGGITQSPKYLFRKEGQNVTLSCEQNLNHDAMYWYRQDPGQGLRLIYYSQIVNDFQKGDIAEGYSVSREKKESFPLTVTSAQKNPTAFYLCASRTTGFGLETQYFGPGTRLLVL.

This chain connects TRBV10-2 to TRBJ2-7, with D tentatively TRBD1 (5 bases). V was cut by 6 bases and J by 3 bases, with 9 bases left in between. This CDR3 has 12 residues. CDR1 WSHSY and CDR2 SAAADI come from the germline V gene. CDR3 sequence (DNA): TGCGCCAGCAGGACAGCTAACTACGAGCAGTACTTC. This sequence encodes CASRTANYEQYF.

The chain carries TRBV28 and TRBJ2-1; 8 nucleotides line up with TRBD1. V shed 7 bases, J shed 4 bases, and the junction held 6 bases outside the gene matches. Germline lookup yields CDR1 MDHEN and CDR2 SYDVKM. The CDR3 loop spans 14 amino acids. CDR3 sequence: CASTGTGGYNEQFF. The CDR3 DNA follows: TGTGCCAGCACCGGGACAGGAGGTTACAATGAGCAGTTCTTC.

The genes are TRBV4-3 and TRBJ1-4; a weak D match, TRBD1 (5 bases). V dropped 0 bases and J dropped 8 bases, with 13 bases sitting between them. CDR1 is LGHNA, CDR2 YSLEER, per germline. This CDR3 has 15 amino acids. CDR3 amino acids: CASSQDRGTREKLFF. CDR3 in DNA: TGCGCCAGCAGCCAAGATCGGGGGACGCGGGAAAAACTGTTTTTT.

This chain connects TRBV10-3 to TRBJ2-7, with TRBD1 identical over 8 bases. This CDR3 is built from 13 residues. Trimming took 2 bases from V and 5 from J; bases not matched to a gene: 2. Germline values: CDR1 ENHRY, CDR2 SYGVKD. CDR3 DNA sequence: TGTGCCATCAGTGAGCGGGGACAGGACGAGCAGTACTTC. Its translation: CAISERGQDEQYF.

The V gene is TRBV11-2, the J gene TRBJ1-2; TRBD1 aligns across 7 bases. V shed 5 bases and J 8 bases; nucleotides not matched to a gene: 14. Germline V lookup: CDR1 SGHAT, CDR2 FQNNGV. The CDR3 totals 15 residues. This chain's CDR3 is CASSPRQGSLAGYTF. Here the CDR3 DNA reads TGTGCCAGCAGCCCTAGACAGGGTTCTTTGGCGGGCTACACCTTC.

V gene TRBV5-6 combines with J gene TRBJ2-7; perhaps TRBD2 as D (5 bases). Looked up from germline, CDR1 is SGHDT and CDR2 is YYEEEE. The CDR3 sequence is 14 residues long. V lost 0 bases, J lost 0 bases, and 7 bases lay in between. For the CDR3, the DNA is TGTGCCAGCAGCTTGGATCGGGACTCCTACGAGCAGTACTTC. This sequence encodes CASSLDRDSYEQYF. The full variable domain, completed using reference TRBV5-6 and TRBJ2-7, is DAGVTQSPTHLIKTRGQQVTLRCSPKSGHDTVSWYQQALGQGPQFIFQYYEEEERQRGNFPDRFSGHQFPNYSSELNVNALLLGDSALYLCASSLDRDSYEQYFGPGTRLTVT.

The rearrangement uses TRBV13 and TRBJ2-7, with 8 bases matching TRBD2. The CDR3 totals 15 residues. Trimming took 8 bases from V and 6 from J; bases not matched to a gene: 15. The germline V gene has CDR1 PRHDT and CDR2 FYEKMQ (reference sequence). CDR3 amino acids: CASRGSGIAGGEQYF. CDR3 DNA: TGTGCCAGCCGGGGGTCCGGCATCGCGGGGGGCGAGCAGTACTTC.

The table lists this clone with a count of one. The chain combines TRBV11-2 with TRBJ2-7; TRBD2 aligns across 9 bases. Trimming at V came to 2 bases and at J to 0 bases, leaving 11 bases not matched to a gene. This CDR3 comprises 18 residues. Germline V lookup: CDR1 SGHAT, CDR2 FQNNGV. The CDR3 here is CASSLSDGSGGFSYEQYF. CDR3 in DNA: TGTGCCAGCAGCTTAAGTGATGGGAGCGGGGGGTTCTCCTACGAGCAGTACTTC.

CDR3 loop: CASARDRGGAEAFF. The DNA of the CDR3 is TGTGCCAGCGCTAGGGACAGGGGAGGCGCTGAAGCTTTCTTT. V and J are TRBV18 and TRBJ1-1, with 10 bases identical to TRBD1. Germline values: CDR1 KGHSH, CDR2 LQKENI. The V segment lost 8 bases and the J segment 6 bases; nucleotides outside the gene matches: 9. This CDR3 is built from 14 residues. The full variable domain, in which reference TRBV18 and TRBJ1-1 provide the parts outside the CDR3, is NAGVMQNPRHLVRRRGQEARLRCSPMKGHSHVYWYRQLPEEGLKFMVYLQKENIIDESGMPKERFSAEFPKEGPSILRIQQVVRGDSAAYFCASARDRGGAEAFFGQGTRLTVV.

The chain employs TRBV27 and TRBJ1-1; a weak D match, TRBD1 (5 bases). V lost 2 bases and J 14 bases, leaving 24 bases between the germline ends. The CDR3 has 15 residues. Germline-derived CDR1 and CDR2 are MNHEY and SMNVEV (reference sequence). The CDR3 sequence: CASSLGGGLSRIVFF. The CDR3 region has the DNA TGTGCCAGCAGTTTAGGGGGGGGTCTTTCCCGAATCGTCTTCTTT.

This sequence joins TRBV27 and TRBJ2-1, with D maybe TRBD2 (6 bases). V lost 0 bases and J lost 0, with 9 bases in between. This CDR3 has 16 amino acids. From germline, CDR1 is MNHEY and CDR2 SMNVEV (reference sequence). The CDR3 DNA sequence: TGTGCCAGCAGTTTATCCGGGGGAGGCTCCTACAATGAGCAGTTCTTC. Its translation is CASSLSGGGSYNEQFF.

This chain uses TRBV2 with TRBJ1-1; no firm D call. Germline loops: CDR1 SNHLY, CDR2 FYNNEI. The CDR3 totals 10 residues. Trimming cost V 5 bases and J 7 bases, with 5 bases left between them. The CDR3 nucleotides read TGTGCCAGCAGTCACAGTGAAGCTTTCTTT. Residues: CASSHSEAFF.

This clone showed up just a few times. V is TRBV3-1 (or the pseudogene TRBV3-2) and J is TRBJ1-4; D gene ambiguous. V was cut by 4 bases and J by 7 bases, with 13 bases left in between. Germline V gene sequence: CDR1 LGHDT, CDR2 YNNKEL (reference sequence). CDR3 length: 14 residues. CDR3 in amino acids: CASSLDTSPEKLFF. CDR3 DNA sequence: TGTGCCAGCAGCCTAGACACTTCTCCTGAAAAACTGTTTTTT.

The V gene is TRBV6-2 or TRBV6-3, the J gene TRBJ2-5, with 8 bases lining up with TRBD1. The CDR3 length is 15 residues. V shed 1 base, J shed 5 bases, and the junction held 6 bases outside the gene matches. Germline assignment: CDR1 MNHEY and CDR2 SVGEGT. The CDR3 sequence: CASSYLTGVLETQYF. The CDR3 coding sequence is TGTGCCAGCAGTTACTTGACAGGGGTATTGGAGACCCAGTACTTC.

This rearrangement joins TRBV6-2 or TRBV6-3 to TRBJ2-7, with TRBD1 as a possible D gene (6 bases). The CDR3 covers 16 residues. CDR1 and CDR2 (germline): MNHEY, SVGEGT. V gave up 2 bases and J gave up 0 bases, with 14 bases separating them. CDR3 nucleotide sequence: TGTGCCAGCAGTTACATAGGACAGCCGCTCTCCTACGAGCAGTACTTC. It encodes CASSYIGQPLSYEQYF.

This clone was detected only a few times. V is TRBV7-3 and J is TRBJ1-5, with 8 nucleotides matching TRBD1. Looked up from germline, CDR1 is SGHTA and CDR2 is FQGTGA. Germline trimming cut 5 bases from V and 9 bases from J; bases unmatched to any gene: 21. The CDR3 is made up of 18 amino acids. As DNA, the CDR3 is TGTGCCAGCAGCGAACCGGGACAGGCCGTGATGTGGCCCCGGCCCCAGCATTTT. Translated: CASSEPGQAVMWPRPQHF.

The V call is TRBV27, the J call TRBJ2-1; 8 bases fit TRBD2. This CDR3 contains 13 residues. Germline V gene data show CDR1 as MNHEY and CDR2 as SMNVEV (reference sequence). J gave up 10 bases and V 9 bases, and 11 bases lay outside the gene matches. The CDR3 protein is CASSGLVVGEQFF. CDR3 DNA sequence: TGTGCCAGTTCGGGACTAGTGGTAGGAGAGCAGTTCTTC.